This is a list of T cell receptor beta chains from one sample in a study of identical twins. TCRdb itself ran the 5' RACE reads through MiXCR, one entry per CDR3 protein. The sample yields a few hundred thousand distinct CDR3 sequences, approximately 13% seen once. Another study also made use of these data, one on yellow fever vaccine responses in identical twins.

Sequencing was carried out using CD8+ T cells sorted from blood. All receptors derive from a woman aged 18-30 years in good health. Both conserved end residues are part of each CDR3. A D gene is named only where the DNA matches it firmly. Not every row has a clone size; where given, it reads once, few, many or a size class.

CASSPITYNEQFF TGTGCCAGCAGCCCGATTACTTACAATGAGCAGTTCTTC TRBJ2-1 TRBV7-9 . .
CASGFRVQETQYF TGTGCTAGTGGTTTCAGAGTCCAAGAGACCCAGTACTTC TRBJ2-5 TRBV12-5 . few
CASSGVDRADIQYF TGTGCCAGCAGCGGGGTTGACAGGGCAGACATTCAGTACTTC TRBJ2-4 TRBV9 TRBD1 .
CASSSGHSNQPQHF TGTGCCAGCAGTTCGGGACATAGCAATCAGCCCCAGCATTTT TRBJ1-5 TRBV28 . few
CASSFRGENSPLHF TGTGCCAGCAGTTTTAGGGGGGAGAACTCACCCCTCCACTTT TRBJ1-6 TRBV27 . .
CSVEDGSGNEKLFF TGCAGCGTTGAAGACGGCAGCGGTAATGAAAAACTGTTTTTT TRBJ1-4 TRBV29-1 . .
CASSFKREGETQYF TGCGCCAGCAGCTTCAAACGGGAGGGTGAGACCCAGTACTTC TRBJ2-5 TRBV5-1 TRBD2 few
CASSLLLTGGGLEDTQYF TGTGCCAGCAGTTTATTATTGACAGGGGGCGGATTGGAGGATACGCAGTATTTT TRBJ2-3 TRBV27 TRBD1 .
CASRGRKSTDTQYF TGCGCCAGCAGGGGGAGAAAAAGCACAGATACGCAGTATTTT TRBJ2-3 TRBV5-1 . few
CASSLRSETLRGQYF TGTGCCAGCAGTTTAAGGTCAGAAACCCTACGTGGGCAGTACTTC TRBJ2-7 TRBV28 . .
CASSPRPPLGQGSPNEQFF TGCGCCAGCAGCCCCCGCCCTCCACTGGGACAGGGTTCCCCCAATGAGCAGTTCTTC TRBJ2-1 TRBV4-1 TRBD1 few
CASSPGTSTSTDTQYF TGTGCCAGCAGCCCCGGGACTTCGACTAGCACAGATACGCAGTATTTT TRBJ2-3 TRBV11-2 . few
CASSLEALRADTQYF TGTGCCAGCAGTTTGGAGGCCCTTCGGGCAGATACGCAGTATTTT TRBJ2-3 TRBV12-3/TRBV12-4 . .
CASSYAPGQVLNQPQHF TGTGCCAGCAGCTACGCACCGGGACAGGTTCTCAATCAGCCCCAGCATTTT TRBJ1-5 TRBV12-3/TRBV12-4 TRBD1 many
CASSPYRSSDTIYF TGTGCCAGCAGTCCCTATAGGAGCTCGGACACCATATATTTT TRBJ1-3 TRBV27 . .
CASSLPLLRGAGNTIYF TGTGCCAGCAGTCTCCCCCTCTTAAGGGGGGCTGGAAACACCATATATTTT TRBJ1-3 TRBV12-3/TRBV12-4 . many
CASSPQAGAGYEQYF TGTGCCAGCAGCCCACAAGCGGGAGCAGGGTACGAGCAGTACTTC TRBJ2-7 TRBV3-1 TRBD2 few
CASSADSFASNEQFF TGTGCCAGCAGCGCGGACTCCTTCGCTTCCAATGAGCAGTTCTTC TRBJ2-1 TRBV2 . few
CASSLAPGRDRPYEQYF TGTGCCAGCAGCTTAGCCCCGGGCCGGGACCGGCCCTACGAGCAGTACTTC TRBJ2-7 TRBV7-9 . many
CASSQDGGEYNEQFF TGTGCCAGCAGCCAAGATGGCGGGGAGTACAATGAGCAGTTCTTC TRBJ2-1 TRBV3-1 . many
CATEDRGWNTEAFF TGCGCCACCGAGGACAGGGGGTGGAACACTGAAGCTTTCTTT TRBJ1-1 TRBV10-2 TRBD1 many
CASSQGGLEKLFF TGCGCCAGCAGCCAAGGAGGGTTAGAAAAACTGTTTTTT TRBJ1-4 TRBV4-1 . .
CASNKLAGGYNEQFF TGTGCCAGCAACAAACTAGCGGGAGGGTACAATGAGCAGTTCTTC TRBJ2-1 TRBV12-3/TRBV12-4 TRBD2 many